The sample holds a few counts of the clone carrying this TCR beta chain. This specimen comes from a study of human T cells and chemical hapten exposure. Per the original methods: From 23,224 to 690,600 TCRs were found per sample, with a median of around 100,000. MiXCR was run by TCRdb on the RACE reads, yielding one entry per CDR3 protein. The V and J calls reflect TCRdb's pipeline rather than the authors' work. Of fewer than 200,000 distinct CDR3 sequences detected, roughly a quarter appear once; the ten largest clones hold around 1.9%. Time point noted: patch test 3, about 24 weeks after DPC sensitization. Treatment given: therapeutic diphenylcyclopropenone sensitization with weekly scalp DPC. This clonotype originated in a woman under 30 with alopecia areata. Some clones in this sample may be carry-over from other donors' samples. Sequencing was performed on whole blood, taken in connection with sensitization to the hapten diphenylcyclopropenone (DPC).

The CDR3 sequence: CASSYSLTSSRDTEAFF. As DNA, the CDR3 is TGTGCCAGCAGTTACTCCCTCACCTCGAGTAGGGACACTGAAGCTTTCTTT. The chain combines TRBV6-2 or TRBV6-3 with TRBJ1-1; D is ambiguous. From germline, CDR1 is MNHEY and CDR2 SVGEGT. This CDR3 has 17 amino acids. V was cut by 0 bases and J by 3 bases, with 17 bases left in between.